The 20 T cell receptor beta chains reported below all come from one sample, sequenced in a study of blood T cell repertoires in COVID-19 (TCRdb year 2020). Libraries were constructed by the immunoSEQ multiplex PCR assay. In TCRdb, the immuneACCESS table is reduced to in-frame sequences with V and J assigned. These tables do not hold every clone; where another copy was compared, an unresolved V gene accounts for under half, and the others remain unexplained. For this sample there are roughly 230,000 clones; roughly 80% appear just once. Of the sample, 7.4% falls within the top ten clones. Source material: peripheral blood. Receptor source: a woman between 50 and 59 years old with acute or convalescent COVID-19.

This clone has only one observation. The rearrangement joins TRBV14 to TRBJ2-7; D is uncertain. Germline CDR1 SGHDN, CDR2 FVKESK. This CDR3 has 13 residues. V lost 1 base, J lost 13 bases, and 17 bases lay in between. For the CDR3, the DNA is TGTGCCAGCAGCCAAGGTCCCTTTGGTGGAGAATACTTC. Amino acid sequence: CASSQGPFGGEYF.

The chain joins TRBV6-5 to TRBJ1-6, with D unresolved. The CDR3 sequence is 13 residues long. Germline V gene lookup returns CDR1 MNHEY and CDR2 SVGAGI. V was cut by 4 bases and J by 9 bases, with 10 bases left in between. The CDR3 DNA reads TGTGCCAGCAGTTCCCACTTTGGTTCACCCCTCCACTTT. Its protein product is CASSSHFGSPLHF.

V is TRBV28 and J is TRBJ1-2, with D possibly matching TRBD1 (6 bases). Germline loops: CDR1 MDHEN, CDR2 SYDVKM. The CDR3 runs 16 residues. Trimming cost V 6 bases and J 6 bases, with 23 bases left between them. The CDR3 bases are TGTGCCAGCAGCCTTTTGGAACTGGACAGACTCGATGGCTACACCTTC. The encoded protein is CASSLLELDRLDGYTF.

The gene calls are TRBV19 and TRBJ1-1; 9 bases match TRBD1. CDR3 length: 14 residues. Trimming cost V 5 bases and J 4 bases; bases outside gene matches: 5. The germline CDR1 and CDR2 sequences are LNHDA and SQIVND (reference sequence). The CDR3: CASSPGTGRTEAFF. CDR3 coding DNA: TGTGCCAGTAGTCCCGGGACAGGGCGCACTGAAGCTTTCTTT.

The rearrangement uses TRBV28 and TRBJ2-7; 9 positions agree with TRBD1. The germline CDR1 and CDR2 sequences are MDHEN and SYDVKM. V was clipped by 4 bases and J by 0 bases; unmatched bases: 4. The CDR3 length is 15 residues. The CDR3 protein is CASSSGGQGSYEQYF. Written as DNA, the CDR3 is TGTGCCAGCAGTTCAGGGGGACAGGGCTCCTACGAGCAGTACTTC.

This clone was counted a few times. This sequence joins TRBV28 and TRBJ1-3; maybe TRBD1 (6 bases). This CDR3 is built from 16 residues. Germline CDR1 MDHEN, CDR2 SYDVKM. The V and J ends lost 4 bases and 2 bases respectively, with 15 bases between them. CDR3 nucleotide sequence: TGTGCCAGCAGTTCCCCAGGGGAGGGACCTGGAAACACCATATATTTT. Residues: CASSSPGEGPGNTIYF. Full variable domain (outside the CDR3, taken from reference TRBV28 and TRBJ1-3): DVKVTQSSRYLVKRTGEKVFLECVQDMDHENMFWYRQDPGLGLRLIYFSYDVKMKEKGDIPEGYSVSREKKERFSLILESASTNQTSMYLCASSSPGEGPGNTIYFGEGSWLTVV.

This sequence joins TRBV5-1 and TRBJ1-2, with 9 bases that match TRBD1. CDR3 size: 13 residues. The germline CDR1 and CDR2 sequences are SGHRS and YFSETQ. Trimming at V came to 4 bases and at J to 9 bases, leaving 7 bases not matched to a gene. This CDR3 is CASSNRQGVRYTF. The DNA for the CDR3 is TGCGCCAGCAGCAATCGACAGGGGGTTCGCTACACCTTC.

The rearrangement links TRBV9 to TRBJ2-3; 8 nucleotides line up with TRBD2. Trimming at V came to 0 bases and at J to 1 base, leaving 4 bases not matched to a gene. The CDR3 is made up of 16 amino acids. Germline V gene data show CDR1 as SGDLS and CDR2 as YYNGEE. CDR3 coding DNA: TGTGCCAGCAGCGTAGATGGTAGCGGGGGCACAGATACGCAGTATTTT. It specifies CASSVDGSGGTDTQYF.

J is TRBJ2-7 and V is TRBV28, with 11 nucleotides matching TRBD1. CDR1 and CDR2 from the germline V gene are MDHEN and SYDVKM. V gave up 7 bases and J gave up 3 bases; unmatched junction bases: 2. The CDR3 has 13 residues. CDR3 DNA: TGTGCCAGCACCGGGACAGGGGGCTACGAGCAGTACTTC. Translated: CASTGTGGYEQYF.

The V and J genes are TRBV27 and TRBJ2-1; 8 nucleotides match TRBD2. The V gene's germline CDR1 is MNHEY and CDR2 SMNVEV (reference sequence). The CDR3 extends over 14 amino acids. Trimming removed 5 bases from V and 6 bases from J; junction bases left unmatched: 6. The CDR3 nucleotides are TGTGCCAGCAGTAGCGGGAGAACCCTCAATGAGCAGTTCTTC. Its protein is CASSSGRTLNEQFF.

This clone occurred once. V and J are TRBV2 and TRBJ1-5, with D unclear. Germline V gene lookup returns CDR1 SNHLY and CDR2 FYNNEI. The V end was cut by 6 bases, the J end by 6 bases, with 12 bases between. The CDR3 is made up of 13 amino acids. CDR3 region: CASRPAEVQPQHF. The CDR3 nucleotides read TGTGCCAGCAGGCCCGCAGAGGTTCAGCCCCAGCATTTT.

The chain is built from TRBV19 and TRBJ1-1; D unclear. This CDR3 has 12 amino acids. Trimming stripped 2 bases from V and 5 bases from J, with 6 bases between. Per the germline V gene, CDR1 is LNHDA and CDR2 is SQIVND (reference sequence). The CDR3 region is CASSIPPTEAFF. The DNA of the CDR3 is TGTGCCAGTAGTATACCCCCGACTGAAGCTTTCTTT.

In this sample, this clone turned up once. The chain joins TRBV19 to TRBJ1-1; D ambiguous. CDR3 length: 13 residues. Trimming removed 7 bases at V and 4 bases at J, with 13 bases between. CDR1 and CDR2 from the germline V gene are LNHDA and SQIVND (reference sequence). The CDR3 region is CASTTTTGTEAFF. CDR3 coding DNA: TGTGCCAGTACCACGACCACGGGCACTGAAGCTTTCTTT.

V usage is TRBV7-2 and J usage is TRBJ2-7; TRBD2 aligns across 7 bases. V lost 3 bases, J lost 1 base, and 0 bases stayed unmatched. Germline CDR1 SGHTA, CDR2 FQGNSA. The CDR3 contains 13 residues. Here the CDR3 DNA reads TGTGCCAGCAGCTTTAGCGGGTCCTACGAGCAGTACTTC. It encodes CASSFSGSYEQYF.

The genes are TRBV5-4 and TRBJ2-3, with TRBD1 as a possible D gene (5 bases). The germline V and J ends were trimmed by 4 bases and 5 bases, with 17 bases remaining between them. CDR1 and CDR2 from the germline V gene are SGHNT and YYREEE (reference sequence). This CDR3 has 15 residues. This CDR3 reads CASSHGPRVEDTQYF. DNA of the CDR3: TGTGCCAGCAGCCACGGCCCCAGGGTTGAAGATACGCAGTATTTT.

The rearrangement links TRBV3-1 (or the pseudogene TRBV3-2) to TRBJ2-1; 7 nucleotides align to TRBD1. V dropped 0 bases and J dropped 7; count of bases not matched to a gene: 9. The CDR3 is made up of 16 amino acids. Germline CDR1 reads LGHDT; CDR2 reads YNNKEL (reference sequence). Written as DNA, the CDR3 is TGTGCCAGCAGCCAAGAAGGCAGGGGGAAATGGAATGAGCAGTTCTTC. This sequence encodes CASSQEGRGKWNEQFF.

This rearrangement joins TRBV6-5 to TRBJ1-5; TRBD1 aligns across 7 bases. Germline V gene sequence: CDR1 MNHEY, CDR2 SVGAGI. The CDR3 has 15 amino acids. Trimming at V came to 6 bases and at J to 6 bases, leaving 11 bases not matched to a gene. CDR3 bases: TGTGCCAGCAGATCCGACAGGGTTGAAGGTCAGCCCCAGCATTTT. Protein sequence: CASRSDRVEGQPQHF.

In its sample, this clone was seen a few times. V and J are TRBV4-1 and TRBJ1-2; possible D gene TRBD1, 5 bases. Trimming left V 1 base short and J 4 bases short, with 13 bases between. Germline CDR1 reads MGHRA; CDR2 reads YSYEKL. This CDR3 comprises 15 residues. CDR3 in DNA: TGCGCCAGCAGCCAAGCTCTACAGGCCGGCTATGGCTACACCTTC. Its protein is CASSQALQAGYGYTF.

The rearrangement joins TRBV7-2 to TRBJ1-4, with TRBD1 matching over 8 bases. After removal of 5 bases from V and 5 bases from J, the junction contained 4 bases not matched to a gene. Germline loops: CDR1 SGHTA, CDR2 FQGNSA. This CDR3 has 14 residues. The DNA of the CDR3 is TGTGCCAGCAGCCACAGGGGGGGGAATGAAAAACTGTTTTTT. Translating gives CASSHRGGNEKLFF.

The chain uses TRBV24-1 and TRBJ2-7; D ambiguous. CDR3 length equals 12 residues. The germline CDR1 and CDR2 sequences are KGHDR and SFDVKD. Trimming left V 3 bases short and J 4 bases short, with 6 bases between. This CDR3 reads CATSDRYYEQYF. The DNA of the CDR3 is TGTGCCACCAGTGATCGGTATTACGAGCAGTACTTC.